This T cell receptor beta chain was documented in a study of blood T cell repertoires in COVID-19. The protocol was immunoSEQ multiplex PCR, while the TCRdb copy is restricted to in-frame clones and leaves out a portion. The sample includes 40,000 or so clones, approximately 88% of them seen just once. Unmatched junction bases numbered 10, after V lost 5 bases and J lost 6 bases. From germline, CDR1 is PRHDT and CDR2 FYEKMQ (reference sequence). The CDR3 sequence is 16 residues long. The chain carries TRBV13 and TRBJ1-6, with 7 bases aligning to TRBD1. The TCR comes from a human donor in a cohort sampled during active COVID-19. Material for sequencing was peripheral blood. The CDR3: CASSQRDRGLNSPLHF. The CDR3 nucleotides are TGTGCCAGCAGCCAACGGGACAGAGGGCTTAATTCACCCCTCCACTTT. Filled out from reference TRBV13 and TRBJ1-6, the complete variable domain reads AAGVIQSPRHLIKEKRETATLKCYPIPRHDTVYWYQQGPGQDPQFLISFYEKMQSDKGSIPDRFSAQQFSDYHSELNMSSLELGDSALYFCASSQRDRGLNSPLHFGNGTRLTVT.